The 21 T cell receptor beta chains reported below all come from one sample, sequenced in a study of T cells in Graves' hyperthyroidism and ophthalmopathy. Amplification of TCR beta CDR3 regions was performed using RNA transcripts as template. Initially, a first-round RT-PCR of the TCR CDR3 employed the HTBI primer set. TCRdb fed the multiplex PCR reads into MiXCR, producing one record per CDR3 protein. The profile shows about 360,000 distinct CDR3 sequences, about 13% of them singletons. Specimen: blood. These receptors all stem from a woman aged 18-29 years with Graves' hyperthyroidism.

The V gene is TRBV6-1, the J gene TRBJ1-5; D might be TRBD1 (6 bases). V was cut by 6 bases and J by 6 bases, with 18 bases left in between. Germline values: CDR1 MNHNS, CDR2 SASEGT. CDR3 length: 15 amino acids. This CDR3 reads CASRINQGPGQPQHF. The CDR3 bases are TGTGCCAGCAGGATCAACCAGGGGCCGGGTCAGCCCCAGCATTTT.

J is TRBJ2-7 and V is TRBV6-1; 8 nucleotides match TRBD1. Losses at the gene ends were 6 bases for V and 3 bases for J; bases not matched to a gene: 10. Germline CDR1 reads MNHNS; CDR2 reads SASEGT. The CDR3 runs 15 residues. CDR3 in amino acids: CASSPDRDLIYEQYF. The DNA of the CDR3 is TGTGCCAGCAGCCCGGACAGGGACCTCATCTACGAGCAGTACTTC.

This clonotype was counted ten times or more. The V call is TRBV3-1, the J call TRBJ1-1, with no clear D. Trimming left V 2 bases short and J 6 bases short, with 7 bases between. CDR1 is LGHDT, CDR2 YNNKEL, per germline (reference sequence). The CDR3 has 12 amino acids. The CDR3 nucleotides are TGTGCCAGCAGCCAATACGGGGCTGAAGCTTTCTTT. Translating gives CASSQYGAEAFF.

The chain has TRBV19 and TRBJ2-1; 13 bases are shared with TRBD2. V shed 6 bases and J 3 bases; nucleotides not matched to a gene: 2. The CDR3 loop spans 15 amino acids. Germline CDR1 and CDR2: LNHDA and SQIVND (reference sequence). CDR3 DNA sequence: TGTGCCAGTAGCGGGACTAGCGGGATCTACAATGAGCAGTTCTTC. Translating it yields CASSGTSGIYNEQFF.

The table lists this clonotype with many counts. CDR3 sequence: CASSEALRSDTQYF. The CDR3 nucleotides are TGTGCCAGCAGTGAAGCGCTTCGTTCGGATACGCAGTATTTT. V gene TRBV2 combines with J gene TRBJ2-3; no clear D. The CDR3 has 14 amino acids. V lost 0 bases to trimming and J lost 6 bases, with 10 bases between them. Germline V gene data show CDR1 as SNHLY and CDR2 as FYNNEI.

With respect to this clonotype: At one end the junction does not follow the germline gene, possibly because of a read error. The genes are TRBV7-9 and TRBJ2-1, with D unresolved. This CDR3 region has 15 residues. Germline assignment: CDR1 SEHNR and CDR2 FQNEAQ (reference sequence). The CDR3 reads CASSVISSSYNERFF. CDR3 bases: TGTGCCAGCAGCGTTATCAGCAGCTCCTACAATGAGCGGTTCTTC.

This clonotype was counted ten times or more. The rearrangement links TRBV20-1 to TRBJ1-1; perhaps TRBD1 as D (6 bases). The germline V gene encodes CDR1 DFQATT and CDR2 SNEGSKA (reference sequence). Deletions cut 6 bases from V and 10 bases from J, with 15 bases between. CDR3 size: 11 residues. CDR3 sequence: CSAVKTGRAFF. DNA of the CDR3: TGCAGTGCAGTAAAGACAGGTCGAGCTTTCTTT.

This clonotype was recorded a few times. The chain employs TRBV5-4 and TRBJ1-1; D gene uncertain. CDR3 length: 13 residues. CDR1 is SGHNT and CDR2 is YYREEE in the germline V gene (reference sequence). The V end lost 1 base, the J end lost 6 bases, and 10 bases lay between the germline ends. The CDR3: CASSLWVGAEAFF. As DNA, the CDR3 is TGTGCCAGCAGCTTGTGGGTGGGAGCTGAAGCTTTCTTT.

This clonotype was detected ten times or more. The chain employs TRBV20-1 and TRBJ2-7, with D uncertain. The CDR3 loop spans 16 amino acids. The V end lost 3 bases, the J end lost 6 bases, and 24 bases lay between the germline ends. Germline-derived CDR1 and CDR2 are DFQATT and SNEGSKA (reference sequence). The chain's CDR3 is CSARVLEPWGPREQYF. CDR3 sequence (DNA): TGCAGTGCTAGGGTGCTAGAGCCGTGGGGTCCGCGCGAGCAGTACTTC.

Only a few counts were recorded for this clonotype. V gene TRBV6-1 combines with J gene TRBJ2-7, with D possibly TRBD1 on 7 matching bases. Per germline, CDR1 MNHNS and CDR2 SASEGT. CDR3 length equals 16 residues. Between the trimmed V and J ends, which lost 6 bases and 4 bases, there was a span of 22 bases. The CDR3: CASRGGFLGTAYEQYF. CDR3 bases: TGTGCCAGCAGAGGGGGGTTTCTGGGGACAGCTTACGAGCAGTACTTC.

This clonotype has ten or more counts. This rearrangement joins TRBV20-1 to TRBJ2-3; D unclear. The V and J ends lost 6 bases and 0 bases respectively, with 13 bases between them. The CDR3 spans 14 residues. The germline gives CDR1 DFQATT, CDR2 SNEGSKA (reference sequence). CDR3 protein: CSAAWQESTDTQYF. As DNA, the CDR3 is TGCAGTGCCGCGTGGCAGGAGAGCACAGATACGCAGTATTTT.

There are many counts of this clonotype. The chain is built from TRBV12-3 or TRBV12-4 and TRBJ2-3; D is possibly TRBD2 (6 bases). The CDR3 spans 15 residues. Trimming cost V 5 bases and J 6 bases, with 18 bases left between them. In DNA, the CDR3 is TGTGCCAGCAGTGGGACTCTTGAAACGTCGGATACGCAGTATTTT. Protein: CASSGTLETSDTQYF.

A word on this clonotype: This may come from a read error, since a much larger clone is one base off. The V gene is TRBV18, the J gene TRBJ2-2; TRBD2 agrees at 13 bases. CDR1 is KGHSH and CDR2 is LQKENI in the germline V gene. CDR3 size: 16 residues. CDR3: CASSPRTSGSAGELLF. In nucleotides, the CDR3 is TGTGCCAGCTCACCAAGGACTAGCGGGAGCGCCGGGGAGCTGCTTTTT.

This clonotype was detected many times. The CDR3 reads CASSLTGMDEQFF. The CDR3 region has the DNA TGTGCCAGCAGCTTAACAGGGATGGATGAGCAGTTCTTC. V and J are TRBV7-3 and TRBJ2-1; no clear D. This CDR3 region has 13 residues. V was shortened by 0 bases and J by 8 bases, with 8 bases between the two germline ends. The germline CDR1 and CDR2 sequences are SGHTA and FQGTGA.

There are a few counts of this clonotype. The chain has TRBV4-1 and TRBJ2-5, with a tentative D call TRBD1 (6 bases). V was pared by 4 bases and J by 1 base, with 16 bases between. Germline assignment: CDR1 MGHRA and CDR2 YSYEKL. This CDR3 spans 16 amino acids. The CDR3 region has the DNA TGCGCCAGCAGCCTTGGACAGACGACTCTCCAAGAGACCCAGTACTTC. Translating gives CASSLGQTTLQETQYF.

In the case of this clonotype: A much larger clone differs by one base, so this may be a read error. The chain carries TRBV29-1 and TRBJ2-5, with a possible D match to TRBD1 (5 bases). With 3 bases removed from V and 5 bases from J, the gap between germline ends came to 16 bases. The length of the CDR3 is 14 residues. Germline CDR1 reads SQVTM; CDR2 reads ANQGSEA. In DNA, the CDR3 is TGCAGCGTTGAGGGGCCCACAAACGAGGAGACCCAGTACTTC. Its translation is CSVEGPTNEETQYF.

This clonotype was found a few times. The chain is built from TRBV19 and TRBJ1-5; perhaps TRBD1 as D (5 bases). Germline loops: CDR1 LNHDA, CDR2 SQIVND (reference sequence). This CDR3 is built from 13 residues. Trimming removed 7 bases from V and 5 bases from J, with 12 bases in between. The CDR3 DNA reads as TGTGCCAGTAAAGGGGCCCTTTATCAGCCCCAGCATTTT. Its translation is CASKGALYQPQHF.

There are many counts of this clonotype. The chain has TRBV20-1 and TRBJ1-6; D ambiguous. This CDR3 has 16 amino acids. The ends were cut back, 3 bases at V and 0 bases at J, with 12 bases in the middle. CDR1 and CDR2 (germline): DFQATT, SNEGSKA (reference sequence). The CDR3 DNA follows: TGCAGTGCTAGCGTTTACCCGAGCTCCTATAATTCACCCCTCCACTTT. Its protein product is CSASVYPSSYNSPLHF.

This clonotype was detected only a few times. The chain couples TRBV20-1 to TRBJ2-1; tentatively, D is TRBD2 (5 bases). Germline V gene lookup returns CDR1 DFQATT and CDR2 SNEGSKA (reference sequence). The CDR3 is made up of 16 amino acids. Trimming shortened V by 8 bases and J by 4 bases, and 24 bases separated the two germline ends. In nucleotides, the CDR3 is TGCAGTCCTACACCACGTACGGTAGCGACATACAATGAGCAGTTCTTC. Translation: CSPTPRTVATYNEQFF.

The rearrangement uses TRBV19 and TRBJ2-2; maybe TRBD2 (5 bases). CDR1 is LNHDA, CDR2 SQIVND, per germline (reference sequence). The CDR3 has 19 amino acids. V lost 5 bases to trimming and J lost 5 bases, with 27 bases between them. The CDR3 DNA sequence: TGTGCCAGTAGTCCGACCCCCTCAGAGAGGGCTAGCCGAACCGGGGAGCTGTTTTTT. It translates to CASSPTPSERASRTGELFF.

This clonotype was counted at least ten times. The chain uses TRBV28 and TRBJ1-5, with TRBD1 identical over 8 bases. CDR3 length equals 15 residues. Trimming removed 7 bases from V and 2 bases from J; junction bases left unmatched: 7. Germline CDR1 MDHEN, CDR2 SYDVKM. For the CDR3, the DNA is TGTGCCAGCATTTCCGGGACAGGAGGCAATCAGCCCCAGCATTTT. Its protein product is CASISGTGGNQPQHF.